Shown below are 22 T cell receptor beta chains from a single sample sequenced in a study of blood T cell repertoires in COVID-19. Method: immunoSEQ multiplex PCR; TCRdb's copy keeps in-frame clones and lacks some. The data contain roughly 99,000 clones, around 88% of them seen just once; the ten biggest clones take up 5.5% to 8%. The source material was peripheral blood. These receptors were collected from a man aged 45-65 years with active or convalescent COVID-19.

This clone occurred once. This rearrangement joins TRBV9 to TRBJ2-1, with 12 bases identical to TRBD2. Trimming removed 3 bases from V and 9 bases from J; junction bases left unmatched: 7. This CDR3 is 15 amino acids long. Germline CDR1 is SGDLS and CDR2 is YYNGEE. CDR3 nucleotides: TGTGCCAGCAGCGCCGGGACTAGCGGGTGGGTTGAGCAGTTCTTC. Its translation: CASSAGTSGWVEQFF.

The rearrangement links TRBV18 to TRBJ1-1, with 7 bases identical to TRBD1. The germline V gene encodes CDR1 KGHSH and CDR2 LQKENI. Trimming cost V 3 bases and J 2 bases; bases outside gene matches: 3. The CDR3 spans 14 residues. CDR3 protein: CASSPGTDNTEAFF. The CDR3 nucleotides are TGTGCCAGCTCACCCGGGACAGATAACACTGAAGCTTTCTTT.

This chain links TRBV12-3 or TRBV12-4 with TRBJ2-5; 7 nucleotides match TRBD2. The CDR3 is made up of 13 amino acids. V was pared by 9 bases and J by 4 bases, with 8 bases of the junction left unmatched. CDR3 amino acids: CASSMREGETQYF. CDR3 coding DNA: TGTGCCAGTTCGATGAGGGAGGGAGAGACCCAGTACTTC.

This clone was detected once. The rearrangement links TRBV5-4 to TRBJ2-2; D might be TRBD1 (7 bases). The CDR3 is 18 amino acids. Germline assignment: CDR1 SGHNT and CDR2 YYREEE (reference sequence). The V gene lost 4 bases and the J gene lost 5 bases, with 24 bases spanning the gap. The CDR3 DNA reads TGTGCCAGCAGCGGCGGGGCTTTGACAGGGCTTCGGACCGGGGAGCTGTTTTTT. It yields the protein CASSGGALTGLRTGELFF.

The rearrangement links TRBV7-8 to TRBJ2-5, with TRBD2 matching over 7 bases. CDR1 SGHVS and CDR2 FQNEAQ come from the germline V gene. With V trimmed by 0 bases and J by 5 bases, 6 bases remained unmatched. The CDR3 has 15 amino acids. The CDR3 loop reads CASSLAGGPRETQYF. DNA of the CDR3: TGTGCCAGCAGCTTAGCGGGAGGGCCTCGGGAGACCCAGTACTTC.

Only a few counts were recorded for this clone. The rearrangement links TRBV19 to TRBJ2-3, with no clear D. CDR3 length: 13 residues. The germline CDR1 and CDR2 sequences are LNHDA and SQIVND (reference sequence). Trimming shortened V by 3 bases and J by 6 bases, and 10 bases separated the two germline ends. DNA of the CDR3: TGTGCCAGTAGTATCCAGGCTTTCGATACGCAGTATTTT. Protein: CASSIQAFDTQYF.

This chain links TRBV28 with TRBJ2-4; possible D gene TRBD2, 5 bases. Trimming removed 6 bases at V and 4 bases at J, with 16 bases between. CDR3 size: 15 residues. Per germline, CDR1 MDHEN and CDR2 SYDVKM. The CDR3 nucleotides are TGTGCCAGCAGCCTGGTCGGTTCGGGAAAAAACATTCAGTACTTC. This encodes CASSLVGSGKNIQYF.

The gene calls are TRBV6-1 and TRBJ1-1, with D unresolved. Germline CDR1 is MNHNS and CDR2 is SASEGT. V was cut by 3 bases and J by 7 bases, with 15 bases left in between. This CDR3 contains 14 residues. This CDR3 reads CASSDRASTLEAFF. For the CDR3, the DNA is TGTGCCAGCAGTGACAGAGCGTCGACCCTTGAAGCTTTCTTT.

J is TRBJ1-2 and V is TRBV11-2; perhaps TRBD1 as D (6 bases). Germline values: CDR1 SGHAT, CDR2 FQNNGV. With 4 bases removed from V and 4 bases from J, the gap between germline ends came to 13 bases. The CDR3 sequence is 14 residues long. Here the CDR3 DNA reads TGTGCCAGCAGCTCGGTGACAGGCCCCTATGGCTACACCTTC. Protein product: CASSSVTGPYGYTF. The full variable domain, completed using reference TRBV11-2 and TRBJ1-2, is EAGVAQSPRYKIIEKRQSVAFWCNPISGHATLYWYQQILGQGPKLLIQFQNNGVVDDSQLPKDRFSAERLKGVDSTLKIQPAKLEDSAVYLCASSSVTGPYGYTFGSGTRLTVV.

This clone was detected only a few times. The CDR3 protein is CASSPGTGIYGYTF. For the CDR3, the DNA is TGTGCCAGCAGCCCCGGGACAGGGATCTACGGCTACACCTTC. The chain carries TRBV5-8 and TRBJ1-2; 9 positions match TRBD1. This CDR3 has 14 residues. Germline loops: CDR1 SGHTS, CDR2 YDEGEE. V was pared by 4 bases and J by 8 bases, with 9 bases of the junction left unmatched.

The chain couples TRBV28 to TRBJ2-3, with 8 bases fitting TRBD1. Germline CDR1 MDHEN, CDR2 SYDVKM. Trimming cost V 2 bases and J 3 bases; bases outside gene matches: 4. This CDR3 contains 15 residues. The CDR3 nucleotides are TGTGCCAGCAGTTTAAGCAGGGGGCGGACAGATACGCAGTATTTT. Protein sequence: CASSLSRGRTDTQYF.

The chain carries TRBV4-3 and TRBJ2-1; D gene ambiguous. Germline V lookup: CDR1 LGHNA, CDR2 YSLEER. V was trimmed by 0 bases and J by 0 bases, leaving 6 bases between them. The CDR3 length is 15 residues. Here the CDR3 DNA reads TGCGCCAGCAGCCAAGACGGTAGCTCCTACAATGAGCAGTTCTTC. This gives the protein CASSQDGSSYNEQFF.

The gene calls are TRBV25-1 and TRBJ2-5; TRBD2 agrees at 9 bases. CDR3 length: 16 amino acids. The V segment lost 2 bases and the J segment 5 bases; nucleotides outside the gene matches: 9. CDR1 is MGHDK, CDR2 SYGVNS, per germline. The CDR3 DNA reads TGTGCCAGCAGTGAAGGAGGCGGGAGGGGTTTGGAGACCCAGTACTTC. It is translated as CASSEGGGRGLETQYF.

V usage is TRBV19 and J usage is TRBJ1-6; the match to TRBD1 covers 9 bases. The ends lost 2 bases at V and 3 bases at J; junction bases unmatched: 14. CDR3 length: 20 residues. Per the germline V gene, CDR1 is LNHDA and CDR2 is SQIVND (reference sequence). The CDR3 region has the DNA TGTGCCAGTAGTATATACTACGGACAGGGGAGGGACCGCTATAATTCACCCCTCCACTTT. Encoded protein: CASSIYYGQGRDRYNSPLHF.

V gene TRBV27 combines with J gene TRBJ2-1; D possibly corresponds to TRBD2 (5 bases). CDR1 is MNHEY and CDR2 is SMNVEV in the germline V gene (reference sequence). V gave up 3 bases and J gave up 4 bases, with 7 bases separating them. The CDR3 runs to 13 residues. The CDR3 here is CASSLAGYNEQFF. CDR3 DNA sequence: TGTGCCAGCAGTTTGGCGGGTTACAATGAGCAGTTCTTC.

The chain recombines TRBV6-2 or TRBV6-3 with TRBJ1-1; perhaps TRBD1 as D (5 bases). The V end was cut by 4 bases, the J end by 8 bases, with 20 bases between. The V gene's germline CDR1 is MNHEY and CDR2 SVGEGT. The CDR3 is made up of 15 amino acids. The CDR3 loop is CASSLDVRAHREAFF. CDR3 DNA: TGTGCCAGCAGTTTGGACGTTCGGGCCCACAGGGAAGCTTTCTTT.

The CDR3 here is CAWSGASPLHF. The CDR3 DNA reads as TGTGCCTGGAGTGGGGCTTCACCCCTCCACTTT. The chain has TRBV30 and TRBJ1-6, with D unresolved. The germline CDR1 and CDR2 sequences are GTSNPN and SVGIG (reference sequence). The CDR3 has 11 amino acids. With 1 base removed from V and 9 bases from J, the gap between germline ends came to 4 bases. Full variable domain (missing parts from reference TRBV30 and TRBJ1-6): SQTIHQWPATLVQPVGSPLSLECTVEGTSNPNLYWYRQAAGRGLQLLFYSVGIGQISSEVPQNLSASRPQDRQFILSSKKLLLSDSGFYLCAWSGASPLHFGNGTRLTVT.

The chain has TRBV6-2 or TRBV6-3 and TRBJ2-2; 7 bases map to TRBD1. The CDR3 loop spans 15 amino acids. Germline loops: CDR1 MNHEY, CDR2 SVGEGT. The junction had 4 bases not matched to a gene; V was cut back by 6 bases and J by 0 bases. CDR3 sequence (DNA): TGTGCCAGCAGCCAACAGGGGACGAACACCGGGGAGCTGTTTTTT. Protein product: CASSQQGTNTGELFF.

The chain joins TRBV6-1 to TRBJ1-1; D call uncertain. Germline values: CDR1 MNHNS, CDR2 SASEGT. CDR3 length equals 14 residues. Trimming took 5 bases from V and 5 from J, leaving 15 bases between them. CDR3 loop: CASSYNLRRTEAFF. The CDR3 DNA reads TGTGCCAGCAGTTATAACCTCCGGAGGACTGAAGCTTTCTTT.

The rearrangement joins TRBV20-1 to TRBJ1-2; D gene ambiguous. CDR1 is DFQATT, CDR2 SNEGSKA, per germline (reference sequence). V was pared by 6 bases and J by 6 bases, with 8 bases between. This CDR3 region has 10 residues. CDR3 in DNA: TGCAGTGCGCCAGTGGATGGCTACACCTTC. Translation gives CSAPVDGYTF.

The chain links TRBV5-8 to TRBJ1-2; 9 bases fit TRBD1. The V segment lost 0 bases and the J segment 2 bases; nucleotides outside the gene matches: 5. The CDR3 length is 16 residues. The germline V gene has CDR1 SGHTS and CDR2 YDEGEE. The CDR3 DNA sequence: TGTGCCAGCAGCTTGGAGTGGGACAGGGTAAACTATGGCTACACCTTC. Its translation: CASSLEWDRVNYGYTF.

The chain joins TRBV5-1 to TRBJ1-1; 8 bases fit TRBD1. Germline V gene sequence: CDR1 SGHRS, CDR2 YFSETQ. The CDR3 extends over 15 amino acids. Losses at the gene ends were 4 bases for V and 0 bases for J; bases not matched to a gene: 5. CDR3 DNA sequence: TGCGCCAGCAGCATCGAGACAGGGGTGAACACTGAAGCTTTCTTT. Its protein product is CASSIETGVNTEAFF.